This TCR beta chain was identified in a study of T-cell reconstitution after alpha-beta-depleted transplantation in children. The study, taken as a whole, reports: For some patients, TCRbeta diversity was high at day 60 because of recipient T cells and thymic progenitors that survived. Alpha-beta T cells present about two months after transplant were reported to originate from several hundred expanded graft clones.

Germline CDR1 reads KGHSH; CDR2 reads LQKENI. With V trimmed by 6 bases and J by 5 bases, 5 bases remained unmatched. The CDR3 runs to 14 residues. The authors prepared the TCRbeta library with unique molecular identifiers. Using its own MiXCR run on the PCR reads, TCRdb lists one record per CDR3 protein. The repertoire includes roughly 180,000 distinct CDR3 sequences, over 8.5% of them detected once, and under 15% sits in the top ten. This clonotype occurred many times. What it binds is unknown. Sequencing used PBMCs, obtained before TCRalphabeta/CD19-depleted stem cell transplant. V gene TRBV18 combines with J gene TRBJ1-5; TRBD1 matches 9 bases. The TCR originated in a boy between 2 and 15 years old with acute myeloid leukemia, due to receive a stem cell transplant. The DNA for the CDR3 is TGTGCCAGCTCCCTCCGGGACAGGGATCAGCCCCAGCATTTT. The encoded protein is CASSLRDRDQPQHF.